One and the same sample provided the 9 T cell receptor beta chains below, sequenced in a study of blood T cells in healthy people across ages. A second PCR, run for about 7 to 11 cycles, used a sample-barcoded 5' primer plus a J-beta primer mix. Using its own MiXCR run on the 5' RACE reads, TCRdb lists one record per CDR3 protein. The table records about 1.4 million distinct CDR3 sequences, around 59% of them present only once. Source material: blood. These receptors came from a man aged 18 to 29 in good health.

The CDR3, as DNA: TGTGCCAGCAGCTTGATCGGGACAGGGGAAGGCGAGCAGTACTTC. It codes for CASSLIGTGEGEQYF. The rearrangement links TRBV5-4 to TRBJ2-7, with TRBD1 matching over 10 bases. This CDR3 is 15 amino acids long. V was pared by 1 base and J by 6 bases, with 7 bases of the junction left unmatched. CDR1 and CDR2 (germline): SGHNT, YYREEE (reference sequence).

V gene TRBV7-8 combines with J gene TRBJ2-4; 8 positions match TRBD1. The trim removed 1 base at V and 6 bases at J, leaving 8 bases unmatched. Germline loops: CDR1 SGHVS, CDR2 FQNEAQ. CDR3 size: 16 residues. The CDR3 DNA sequence: TGTGCCAGCAGCTTAGGCAGGGGGCGAAGCAGAAACATTCAGTACTTC. Translating gives CASSLGRGRSRNIQYF.

The chain uses TRBV11-1 and TRBJ2-5; 9 bases are a match to TRBD2. V lost 4 bases, J lost 11 bases, and 14 bases stayed unmatched. CDR1 and CDR2 (germline): SGHAT, FQDESV (reference sequence). This CDR3 has 15 residues. Here the CDR3 reads CASSSTLAGYNEQYF. CDR3 in DNA: TGTGCCAGCAGCTCCACCCTAGCGGGATACAATGAGCAGTACTTC.

Comments on this clonotype: The junction departs from germline at one end; a sequencing error may be responsible. The chain uses TRBV2 and TRBJ2-4; no clear D gene. Germline V gene data show CDR1 as SNHLY and CDR2 as FYNNEI. This CDR3 has 14 amino acids. DNA of the CDR3: TGTGCCAGCAGTGATGTTGGAATCAAAAACATTCAGTACTTT. This translates into CASSDVGIKNIQYF.

Written as DNA, the CDR3 is TGTGCCAGCAGCCAAGGAGGAGGTGTAACCCTCCACTTT. Protein sequence: CASSQGGGVTLHF. The chain has TRBV3-1 and TRBJ1-6; D ambiguous. Trimming removed 1 base from V and 14 bases from J, with 12 bases in between. Germline V gene sequence: CDR1 LGHDT, CDR2 YNNKEL (reference sequence). The CDR3 is 13 amino acids.

The chain joins TRBV20-1 to TRBJ2-1; unclear D gene. The CDR3 loop spans 14 amino acids. V was cut by 6 bases and J by 4 bases, with 16 bases left in between. CDR1 DFQATT and CDR2 SNEGSKA come from the germline V gene (reference sequence). The CDR3 region is CSADRQDTYNEQFF. In nucleotides, the CDR3 is TGCAGTGCCGATCGACAAGACACTTACAATGAGCAGTTCTTC.

This chain connects TRBV7-8 to TRBJ1-5, with a possible D match to TRBD1 (5 bases). In germline, CDR1 is SGHVS, CDR2 FQNEAQ. V was pared by 5 bases and J by 3 bases, with 11 bases between. The CDR3 loop spans 14 amino acids. The CDR3 coding sequence is TGTGCCAGCAGCCATAGACAGCCCAATCAGCCCCAGCATTTT. It yields the protein CASSHRQPNQPQHF.

This clonotype was seen just once. V usage is TRBV28 and J usage is TRBJ2-2; D may match TRBD1 or TRBD2 (6 bases each). From germline, CDR1 is MDHEN and CDR2 SYDVKM. The CDR3 is 14 residues long. Trimming took 2 bases from V and 6 from J, leaving 10 bases between them. CDR3 nucleotide sequence: TGTGCCAGCAGTTTACCAGGGGAGGCCGGGGAGCTGTTTTTT. Residues: CASSLPGEAGELFF.

The chain has TRBV4-2 and TRBJ2-4; TRBD2 aligns across 10 bases. The assigned J gene may be wrong: the sequence end matches TRBJ2-7 better. The CDR3 spans 17 residues. Per germline, CDR1 LGHNA and CDR2 YNFKEQ. The DNA of the CDR3 is TGTGCCAGCAGCCAAGAAGGCGGACTAGCGGTTCACTACGAGCAGTACTTC. Translating gives CASSQEGGLAVHYEQYF.